This TCR beta chain was sequenced for a study of blood T cell repertoires in COVID-19. Whole-study context: The United States, Italy and Spain supplied acute and convalescent COVID-19 samples. Nucleic acid was either cDNA or gDNA, and it came from T cells, B-cell-depleted T cells, or PBMCs.

In the study's own analysis: Estimation of nucleated cell counts was performed using reference gene primer amplification. Using immunoSEQ multiplex PCR, the repertoire was profiled, and TCRdb retains in-frame clones only, with some absent. V and J calls and clone size are those listed in that table; D and trimming were worked out from the DNA. This repertoire shows about 130,000 clones, 60% to 80% found once; its top ten account for roughly 9.8%. The table lists this clone with a few counts. After removal of 3 bases from V and 9 bases from J, the junction contained 19 bases not matched to a gene. The germline CDR1 and CDR2 sequences are LNHDA and SQIVND (reference sequence). The CDR3 has 17 residues.

The genes are TRBV19 and TRBJ2-7, with 8 nucleotides matching TRBD1. The source material was peripheral blood. This TCR derives from a man between 60 and 75 years old who had recovered from COVID-19. CDR3 sequence reads: CASSMDRERNTEGGQYF. The CDR3 coding sequence is TGTGCCAGTAGTATGGACAGGGAAAGGAATACTGAGGGGGGGCAGTACTTC.